The 25 T cell receptor beta chains below all came from one sample that was sequenced in a study of blood T cell repertoires in COVID-19. Only in-frame clones appear in the TCRdb table, and some are missing; sequencing was by immunoSEQ multiplex PCR. The data contain 250,000 or so clones, approximately 88% of them seen just once; the ten biggest clones take up 2% to 3%. Sequencing used PBMCs or T cells enriched from blood (not recorded which). These receptors originate from a woman under 40 with acute COVID-19.

This clone was observed a single time. V and J are TRBV7-2 and TRBJ2-1; weak D call: TRBD1 (6 bases). CDR3 length: 14 amino acids. Germline V lookup: CDR1 SGHTA, CDR2 FQGNSA. V lost 5 bases and J lost 7, with 15 bases in between. The CDR3 DNA sequence: TGTGCCAGCAGCCGGCAAACTGGACAGAATGAGCAGTTCTTC. Amino acid sequence: CASSRQTGQNEQFF. The complete variable domain, with remaining parts taken from reference TRBV7-2 and TRBJ2-1, reads GAGVSQSPSNKVTEKGKDVELRCDPISGHTALYWYRQSLGQGLEFLIYFQGNSAPDKSGLPSDRFSAERTGGSVSTLTIQRTQQEDSAVYLCASSRQTGQNEQFFGPGTRLTVL.

This chain links TRBV19 with TRBJ1-2, with D perhaps matching TRBD1 (6 bases). Germline-derived CDR1 and CDR2 are LNHDA and SQIVND (reference sequence). V was pared by 4 bases and J by 8 bases, with 17 bases between. The CDR3 covers 14 residues. CDR3 coding DNA: TGTGCCAGTAGTAACAGGGCGTTGGTGGGAGGCTACACCTTC. Translated: CASSNRALVGGYTF.

The rearrangement uses TRBV5-8 and TRBJ2-2; D perhaps matches TRBD1 (6 bases). The CDR3 is 16 residues long. The germline V and J ends were trimmed by 0 bases and 2 bases, with 11 bases remaining between them. Germline CDR1 is SGHTS and CDR2 is YDEGEE. This chain's CDR3 is CASSLVWGPNTGELFF. The CDR3 DNA reads as TGTGCCAGCAGCTTGGTGTGGGGGCCTAACACCGGGGAGCTGTTTTTT.

The CDR3 spells CASSPWAGENSNQPQHF. In DNA form, the CDR3 reads TGTGCCAGCAGTCCCTGGGCAGGGGAAAATAGCAATCAGCCCCAGCATTTT. The V call is TRBV25-1, the J call TRBJ1-5, with D maybe TRBD1 (6 bases). The germline V gene encodes CDR1 MGHDK and CDR2 SYGVNS. This CDR3 spans 17 amino acids. Trimming removed 5 bases at V and 0 bases at J, with 17 bases between.

The genes are TRBV5-1 and TRBJ2-1, with a weak D call TRBD2 (5 bases). The CDR3 is 14 residues long. V was shortened by 0 bases and J by 5 bases, with 9 bases between the two germline ends. In germline, CDR1 is SGHRS, CDR2 YFSETQ. CDR3 sequence reads: CASSLGEPNNEQFF. The DNA for the CDR3 is TGCGCCAGCAGCTTGGGGGAGCCAAACAATGAGCAGTTCTTC. Variable domain in full (rest from reference TRBV5-1 and TRBJ2-1): KAGVTQTPRYLIKTRGQQVTLSCSPISGHRSVSWYQQTPGQGLQFLFEYFSETQRNKGNFPGRFSGRQFSNSRSEMNVSTLELGDSALYLCASSLGEPNNEQFFGPGTRLTVL.

The CDR3 spells CASSLGQGRTGELFF. The CDR3 DNA sequence: TGTGCCAGCAGCTTAGGACAGGGGCGCACCGGGGAGCTGTTTTTT. V is TRBV9 and J is TRBJ2-2, with 9 nucleotides matching TRBD1. This CDR3 region has 15 residues. Germline V CDR1 and CDR2: SGDLS, YYNGEE. Unmatched junction bases numbered 5, after V lost 4 bases and J lost 4 bases.

The chain has TRBV19 and TRBJ2-5; D is uncertain. Germline V gene lookup returns CDR1 LNHDA and CDR2 SQIVND (reference sequence). This CDR3 has 13 amino acids. The V gene lost 1 base and the J gene lost 4 bases, with 7 bases spanning the gap. CDR3 residues: CASSIVIGETQYF. CDR3 DNA: TGTGCCAGTAGTATAGTTATCGGAGAGACCCAGTACTTC.

The rearrangement links TRBV18 to TRBJ2-1; 13 nucleotides align to TRBD2. V shed 3 bases and J 1 base; nucleotides not matched to a gene: 9. Germline V gene data show CDR1 as KGHSH and CDR2 as LQKENI. This CDR3 is built from 19 residues. In nucleotides, the CDR3 is TGTGCCAGCTCACCGTCAATGAGGACTAGCGGGGGATCCTACAATGAGCAGTTCTTC. Translating it yields CASSPSMRTSGGSYNEQFF.

The chain carries TRBV7-9 and TRBJ2-7; 9 bases map to TRBD2. V dropped 11 bases and J dropped 5; count of bases not matched to a gene: 13. The germline CDR1 and CDR2 sequences are SEHNR and FQNEAQ (reference sequence). The CDR3 contains 14 residues. CDR3 sequence: CASALQRGDNEQYF. DNA of the CDR3: TGTGCCTCAGCCTTACAGCGGGGGGACAACGAGCAGTACTTC.

V gene TRBV7-9 combines with J gene TRBJ1-2; weak D call: TRBD1 (5 bases). The CDR3 spans 13 residues. V was cut by 5 bases and J by 9 bases, with 16 bases left in between. Germline assignment: CDR1 SEHNR and CDR2 FQNEAQ (reference sequence). Here the CDR3 DNA reads TGTGCCAGCAGCCAGAATTGGGGGGATAGCTACACCTTC. Residues: CASSQNWGDSYTF.

The chain uses TRBV13 and TRBJ1-2; no reliable D call. This CDR3 contains 13 residues. V was shortened by 0 bases and J by 2 bases, with 4 bases between the two germline ends. Germline lookup yields CDR1 PRHDT and CDR2 FYEKMQ (reference sequence). The CDR3 is CASSLGRNYGYTF. CDR3 sequence (DNA): TGTGCCAGCAGCTTAGGCAGAAACTATGGCTACACCTTC.

The chain combines TRBV5-6 with TRBJ2-7; the D gene is possibly TRBD2 (7 bases). The CDR3 runs 14 residues. Trimming pared 6 bases from V and 2 bases from J, leaving 15 bases between. Germline V lookup: CDR1 SGHDT, CDR2 YYEEEE. CDR3 in DNA: TGTGCCAGCACCCTAGGGGGGGGGACCTACGAGCAGTACTTC. Residues: CASTLGGGTYEQYF. The whole variable domain, filled in from reference TRBV5-6 and TRBJ2-7, reads DAGVTQSPTHLIKTRGQQVTLRCSPKSGHDTVSWYQQALGQGPQFIFQYYEEEERQRGNFPDRFSGHQFPNYSSELNVNALLLGDSALYLCASTLGGGTYEQYFGPGTRLTVT.

In its sample, this clone was seen a few times. The gene calls are TRBV30 and TRBJ1-5; 9 positions match TRBD1. Germline V gene sequence: CDR1 GTSNPN, CDR2 SVGIG (reference sequence). J lost 0 bases, V lost 2 bases, and 5 bases had no gene match. The CDR3 runs to 16 residues. The CDR3 DNA reads TGTGCCTGGAGTTCCGGGACAGGGAATAGCAATCAGCCCCAGCATTTT. Protein product: CAWSSGTGNSNQPQHF.

The J gene is TRBJ1-4, the V gene TRBV2; a weak D match, TRBD1 (5 bases). CDR1 SNHLY and CDR2 FYNNEI come from the germline V gene. Trimming removed 4 bases at V and 6 bases at J, with 15 bases between. The CDR3 length is 15 residues. As DNA, the CDR3 is TGTGCCAGCAGTGTAAGGTCGGCGGGGGATGAAAAACTGTTTTTT. This codes for CASSVRSAGDEKLFF.

The V call is TRBV14, the J call TRBJ2-7; D is perhaps TRBD2 (6 bases). This CDR3 is built from 15 residues. Germline CDR1 reads SGHDN; CDR2 reads FVKESK. Trimming left V 1 base short and J 7 bases short, with 17 bases between. The CDR3 spells CASSQAFVGRNEQYF. The CDR3 DNA is TGTGCCAGCAGCCAAGCTTTCGTCGGGAGAAATGAGCAGTACTTC.

V is TRBV6-5 and J is TRBJ1-1; a weak D match, TRBD1 (6 bases). The V end lost 5 bases, the J end lost 4 bases, and 11 bases lay between the germline ends. Germline lookup yields CDR1 MNHEY and CDR2 SVGAGI. CDR3 length: 13 amino acids. CDR3 in DNA: TGTGCCAGCAGTAACAGGGAGGGCACTGAAGCTTTCTTT. Its protein product is CASSNREGTEAFF.

This clone appeared once. V and J are TRBV11-3 and TRBJ2-1, with 13 nucleotides matching TRBD2. The CDR3 has 16 amino acids. CDR1 is SGHNT and CDR2 is YENEEA in the germline V gene. J gave up 6 bases and V 5 bases, and 7 bases lay outside the gene matches. The CDR3 is CASSPRTSGGGNEQFF. DNA of the CDR3: TGTGCCAGCAGCCCTCGGACTAGCGGGGGTGGCAATGAGCAGTTCTTC.

This sequence joins TRBV11-2 and TRBJ2-7, with 8 bases matching TRBD2. After removal of 9 bases from V and 0 bases from J, the junction contained 10 bases not matched to a gene. The CDR3 covers 15 residues. Germline CDR1 SGHAT, CDR2 FQNNGV. The CDR3 nucleotides read TGTGCCAGTAGCCCACTAGCGGACCCCTCCTACGAGCAGTACTTC. It is translated as CASSPLADPSYEQYF.

This chain joins TRBV18 and TRBJ1-5; 8 bases are shared with TRBD1. Germline lookup yields CDR1 KGHSH and CDR2 LQKENI. V lost 5 bases to trimming and J lost 2 bases; unmatched junction nucleotides: 5. This CDR3 comprises 15 residues. DNA for the CDR3: TGTGCCAGCTCAGCGACAGGGGTGGGCAATCAGCCCCAGCATTTT. Amino acid sequence: CASSATGVGNQPQHF. The whole variable domain, filled in from reference TRBV18 and TRBJ1-5, reads NAGVMQNPRHLVRRRGQEARLRCSPMKGHSHVYWYRQLPEEGLKFMVYLQKENIIDESGMPKERFSAEFPKEGPSILRIQQVVRGDSAAYFCASSATGVGNQPQHFGDGTRLSIL.

The chain joins TRBV27 to TRBJ2-1; possible D gene TRBD2, 7 bases. V was pared by 7 bases and J by 2 bases, with 18 bases between. The CDR3 totals 16 residues. Looked up from germline, CDR1 is MNHEY and CDR2 is SMNVEV (reference sequence). CDR3 bases: TGTGCCAGCAATCTTCGGGGGGCTGGGCCCTACAATGAGCAGTTCTTC. Its protein is CASNLRGAGPYNEQFF.

The V gene is TRBV6-5, the J gene TRBJ1-2; possibly TRBD1 for D (5 bases). Germline CDR1 reads MNHEY; CDR2 reads SVGAGI. The CDR3 loop spans 13 amino acids. V lost 6 bases, J lost 6 bases, and 14 bases lay in between. CDR3 coding DNA: TGTGCCAGCAGCCCCAGGGTTTCGAATGGCTACACCTTC. It encodes CASSPRVSNGYTF.

V is TRBV12-5 and J is TRBJ2-5, with a possible D match to TRBD2 (5 bases). The germline V and J ends were trimmed by 8 bases and 7 bases, with 17 bases remaining between them. CDR1 and CDR2 (germline): LGHNT, FRNRAP. The CDR3 is 13 amino acids. The CDR3 DNA is TGTGCTAGTTCCCCCGGGGAGCCGGTGACCCAGTACTTC. It is translated as CASSPGEPVTQYF.

This sequence joins TRBV7-2 and TRBJ1-2; 8 bases agree with TRBD1. The CDR3 consists of 13 residues. V shed 0 bases, J shed 8 bases, and the junction held 2 bases outside the gene matches. Germline V gene data show CDR1 as SGHTA and CDR2 as FQGNSA. As DNA, the CDR3 is TGTGCCAGCAGCTTAGCAACAGGGGGAGGCTACACCTTC. Amino acids: CASSLATGGGYTF.

The V and J genes are TRBV12-3 or TRBV12-4 and TRBJ2-7; weak D call: TRBD1 (5 bases). The CDR3 length is 12 residues. Trimming stripped 6 bases from V and 13 bases from J, with 19 bases between. CDR3 residues: CASSLVRQQLYF. CDR3 DNA sequence: TGTGCCAGCAGCCTCGTGAGACAGCAATTATACTTC.

This clone has just one count. This chain connects TRBV7-2 to TRBJ2-2; TRBD1 agrees at 7 bases. The ends lost 5 bases at V and 7 bases at J; junction bases unmatched: 10. The CDR3 spans 15 residues. CDR1 and CDR2 (germline): SGHTA, FQGNSA. CDR3 in DNA: TGTGCCAGCAGCACCTTTGACAGGGAACACGGGGAGCTGTTTTTT. It yields the protein CASSTFDREHGELFF.